These T cell receptor beta chains were read from a single sample in a study of T-cell memory formation after mild COVID-19. TCRdb passed the 5' RACE reads through MiXCR, listing each CDR3 protein once. This sample has roughly 610,000 distinct CDR3 sequences, with around a sixth found just once. Material for sequencing was PBMCs or a T cell subset sorted from them (not recorded which). The receptor set was obtained from an adult woman who had mild COVID-19 (a few samples of this study predate the infection). Cell type and time point are not known. Both conserved end residues are part of each CDR3. Each record gives: D gene, clone size, J gene, V gene, CDR3 DNA, CDR3 protein. The D gene is left open where the match is weak. Clone size appears in some rows only: once, few, many, or a class for an expanded clone.

D: NA; size: NA; J: TRBJ2-5; V: TRBV6-2/TRBV6-3; DNA: TGTGCCAGCGCCCCGGGGGAGACCCAGTACTTC; CDR3: CASAPGETQYF
D: NA; size: NA; J: TRBJ2-7; V: TRBV14; DNA: TGTGCCAGGTCTTGGAGGCGTACCTACGAGCAGTACTTC; CDR3: CARSWRRTYEQYF
D: NA; size: NA; J: TRBJ1-5; V: TRBV27; DNA: TGTGCCAGCAGTCTTATCGGGAGCGGGCGGAATGATCAGCCCCAGCATTTT; CDR3: CASSLIGSGRNDQPQHF
D: NA; size: few; J: TRBJ2-5; V: TRBV7-8; DNA: TGTGCCAGCAGCCCCTCAGAGCTGCCGCCTCAAGAGACCCAGTACTTC; CDR3: CASSPSELPPQETQYF
D: NA; size: NA; J: TRBJ2-1; V: TRBV15; DNA: TGTGCCACCTGCGAGCTGGGGTCCAATGAGCAGTTCTTC; CDR3: CATCELGSNEQFF
D: NA; size: once; J: TRBJ1-3; V: TRBV24-1; DNA: TGTGCCACCAGTGATTCGGGGCTCTCTGGAAACACCATATATTTT; CDR3: CATSDSGLSGNTIYF
D: NA; size: NA; J: TRBJ1-5; V: TRBV7-9; DNA: TGTGCCAGCAGCAAAAGTTCAAGAGGGAGGATAGCTTTTCTCGATCAGCCCCAGCATTTT; CDR3: CASSKSSRGRIAFLDQPQHF
D: NA; size: NA; J: TRBJ1-6; V: TRBV2; DNA: TGTGCCACTAACAGGGATCTTGATTCACCCCTCCACTTT; CDR3: CATNRDLDSPLHF
D: TRBD1; size: NA; J: TRBJ2-7; V: TRBV5-1; DNA: TGCGCCAGTCAGGGGGACAGCCCGCCCTACGAGCAGTACTTC; CDR3: CASQGDSPPYEQYF
D: NA; size: NA; J: TRBJ2-3; V: TRBV9; DNA: TGTGCCAGCAGCACAAGCCCGGGGGCTGCTCTGATCACAGATACGCAGTATTTT; CDR3: CASSTSPGAALITDTQYF
D: TRBD2; size: many; J: TRBJ2-3; V: TRBV29-1; DNA: TGCAGCGTTGAAGGTAGCGGGATGACAGATACGCAGTATTTT; CDR3: CSVEGSGMTDTQYF
D: TRBD1; size: NA; J: TRBJ1-2; V: TRBV15; DNA: TGTGCCACCAGCAGAGGAAGACAGGGAAGCTATGGCTACACCTTC; CDR3: CATSRGRQGSYGYTF
D: TRBD1; size: few; J: TRBJ2-7; V: TRBV19; DNA: TGTGCCAGTAGTATTCGGACAGGGATCGAGCAGTACTTC; CDR3: CASSIRTGIEQYF
D: TRBD2; size: few; J: TRBJ2-1; V: TRBV7-9; DNA: TGTGCCAGCAGCTTCAGCGGGGGGGACAATGAGCAGTTCTTC; CDR3: CASSFSGGDNEQFF
D: NA; size: few; J: TRBJ2-1; V: TRBV29-1; DNA: TGCAGCGTTGGACGGTCCTACAATGAGCAGTTCTTC; CDR3: CSVGRSYNEQFF
D: NA; size: many; J: TRBJ2-3; V: TRBV7-9; DNA: TGTGCCAGCAGCTCATTCACAGATACGCAGTATTTT; CDR3: CASSSFTDTQYF
D: NA; size: NA; J: TRBJ1-1; V: TRBV7-3; DNA: TGTGCCAGCAGCCAACACCCGAACACTGAAGCTTTCTTT; CDR3: CASSQHPNTEAFF